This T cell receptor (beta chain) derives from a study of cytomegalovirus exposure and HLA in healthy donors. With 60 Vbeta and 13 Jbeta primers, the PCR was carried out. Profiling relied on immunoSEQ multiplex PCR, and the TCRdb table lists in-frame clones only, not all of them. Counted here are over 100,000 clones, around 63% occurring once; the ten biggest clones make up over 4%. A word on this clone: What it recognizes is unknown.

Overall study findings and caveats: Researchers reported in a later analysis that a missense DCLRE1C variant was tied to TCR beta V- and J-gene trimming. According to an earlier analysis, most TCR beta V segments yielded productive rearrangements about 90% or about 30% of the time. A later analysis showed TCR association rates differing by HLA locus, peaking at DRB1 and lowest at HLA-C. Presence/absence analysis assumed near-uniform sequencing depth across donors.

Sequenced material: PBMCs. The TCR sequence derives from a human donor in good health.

The CDR3 DNA follows: TGTGCCAGCAGCTTAAGCGGGCCAACAGATACGCAGTATTTT. Translation gives CASSLSGPTDTQYF. The rearrangement links TRBV7-9 to TRBJ2-3; weak D call: TRBD2 (6 bases). CDR1 is SEHNR, CDR2 FQNEAQ, per germline (reference sequence). The V gene lost 2 bases and the J gene lost 3 bases, with 9 bases spanning the gap. This CDR3 has 14 residues.